This record concerns one TCR beta chain sequence. TCRdb's copy holds only in-frame clones and misses some; the assay was immunoSEQ multiplex PCR. This table holds around 100,000 clones, about 93% found once. This record comes from a study of T cells after somatic rescue of genetic block. This CDR3 region has 15 residues. The germline V gene encodes CDR1 GTSNPN and CDR2 SVGIG (reference sequence). J was trimmed by 2 bases and V by 0 bases; bases with no gene match: 6. Sequencing used peripheral blood mononuclear cells (PBMCs). This receptor was identified in a young woman. The chain has TRBV30 and TRBJ1-2; 7 bases fit TRBD1. CDR3 nucleotide sequence: TGTGCCTGGAGTGTATGGAGGGGGCGCAACTATGGCTACACCTTC. This sequence encodes CAWSVWRGRNYGYTF.